The next 28 T cell receptor beta chains were all read from a single sample in a study of metastatic and nonmetastatic thyroid tumors. Every patient underwent thyroid surgery untreated. TCRdb re-called the PCR reads through MiXCR. The sample yields about 17,000 clones, 34% seen once. Material for sequencing was tumor tissue. These receptors were obtained from a female donor with papillary thyroid cancer or a benign thyroid nodule (not recorded which). Some clones in this sample may be carry-over from other donors' samples.

This clone is labeled medium-sized. The chain carries TRBV7-2 and TRBJ2-1; the match to TRBD1 covers 9 bases. This CDR3 is built from 14 residues. After removal of 5 bases from V and 7 bases from J, the junction contained 6 bases not matched to a gene. Germline CDR1 SGHTA, CDR2 FQGNSA. In DNA form, the CDR3 reads TGTGCCAGCAGCCCCGGACAGGGGATAAATGAGCAGTTCTTC. This codes for CASSPGQGINEQFF.

The gene calls are TRBV28 and TRBJ2-2, with D maybe TRBD2 (6 bases). V was trimmed by 8 bases and J by 6 bases, leaving 19 bases between them. The CDR3 sequence is 15 residues long. Germline CDR1 reads MDHEN; CDR2 reads SYDVKM. CDR3 protein: CASLPSWRVAGELFF. Written as DNA, the CDR3 is TGTGCCAGCCTCCCCAGCTGGAGGGTCGCCGGGGAGCTGTTTTTT.

The rearrangement links TRBV11-3 to TRBJ2-7, with D perhaps TRBD2 (6 bases). The CDR3 covers 14 residues. Germline CDR1 is SGHNT and CDR2 is YENEEA. Trimming removed 4 bases at V and 2 bases at J, with 12 bases between. Here the CDR3 reads CASSSEDYAYEQYF. The DNA of the CDR3 is TGTGCCAGCAGCTCAGAGGACTATGCCTACGAGCAGTACTTC.

The rearrangement links TRBV7-9 to TRBJ1-4; TRBD1 aligns across 9 bases. In germline, CDR1 is SEHNR, CDR2 FQNEAQ (reference sequence). Trimming at V came to 3 bases and at J to 5 bases, leaving 7 bases not matched to a gene. There are 16 residues in the CDR3. CDR3: CASSLTSGTGNEKLFF. DNA for the CDR3: TGTGCCAGCAGCTTGACCTCCGGGACAGGGAATGAAAAACTGTTTTTT.

This rearrangement joins TRBV6-5 to TRBJ1-2; D is undetermined. Trimming removed 0 bases from V and 0 bases from J, with 8 bases in between. The CDR3 spans 15 residues. Germline CDR1 and CDR2: MNHEY and SVGAGI. This CDR3 reads CASSYSTVANYGYTF. For the CDR3, the DNA is TGTGCCAGCAGTTACTCGACGGTAGCTAACTATGGCTACACCTTC.

The chain links TRBV11-3 to TRBJ1-4, with a weak D call TRBD1 (6 bases). Between the trimmed V and J ends, which lost 5 bases and 3 bases, there was a span of 13 bases. This CDR3 is 15 amino acids long. Germline loops: CDR1 SGHNT, CDR2 YENEEA. The CDR3 loop reads CASSLRQASNEKLFF. The DNA for the CDR3 is TGTGCCAGCAGCCTTCGACAGGCGTCTAATGAAAAACTGTTTTTT. Supplemented by reference TRBV11-3 and TRBJ1-4, the full variable domain reads EAGVVQSPRYKIIEKKQPVAFWCNPISGHNTLYWYLQNLGQGPELLIRYENEEAVDDSQLPKDRFSAERLKGVDSTLKIQPAELGDSAVYLCASSLRQASNEKLFFGSGTQLSVL.

V usage is TRBV5-1 and J usage is TRBJ2-7, with 7 bases fitting TRBD2. The CDR3 is 15 amino acids. J gave up 4 bases and V 0 bases, and 7 bases lay outside the gene matches. Per the germline V gene, CDR1 is SGHRS and CDR2 is YFSETQ. The CDR3 region is CASSLESGTPYEQYF. In DNA form, the CDR3 reads TGCGCCAGCAGCTTGGAGAGCGGGACGCCTTACGAGCAGTACTTC.

This clone was seen ten or more times. The rearrangement joins TRBV7-9 to TRBJ2-3, with TRBD2 as a possible D gene (6 bases). The CDR3 is made up of 13 amino acids. V was clipped by 10 bases and J by 8 bases, with 19 bases between them. The germline gives CDR1 SEHNR, CDR2 FQNEAQ (reference sequence). This CDR3 is CATSGELAGTQYF. As DNA, the CDR3 is TGTGCCACCTCGGGAGAATTAGCTGGTACGCAGTATTTT.

This clone was detected only a few times. J is TRBJ2-2 and V is TRBV29-1; D gene ambiguous. V was clipped by 4 bases and J by 3 bases, with 3 bases between them. The CDR3 runs 11 residues. Looked up from germline, CDR1 is SQVTM and CDR2 is ANQGSEA. Here the CDR3 DNA reads TGCAGCGTTGGGGACACCGGGGAGCTGTTTTTT. Amino acids: CSVGDTGELFF.

This clone was counted only a few times. The rearrangement links TRBV6-7 to TRBJ2-7; possibly TRBD2 for D (6 bases). TRBV6-7 is flagged as an ORF with uncertain function. V lost 5 bases to trimming and J lost 0 bases, with 14 bases between them. The CDR3 spans 15 residues. The chain's CDR3 is CASSPGSELSYEQYF. In DNA, the CDR3 is TGTGCCAGCAGTCCCGGGAGTGAACTCTCCTACGAGCAGTACTTC.

The J gene is TRBJ1-5, the V gene TRBV6-1; 7 bases fit TRBD1. After removal of 6 bases from V and 1 base from J, the junction contained 3 bases not matched to a gene. The CDR3 spans 14 residues. The germline V gene has CDR1 MNHNS and CDR2 SASEGT. CDR3 loop: CASREQGSNQPQHF. In DNA form, the CDR3 reads TGTGCCAGCAGGGAACAGGGGAGCAATCAGCCCCAGCATTTT.

V gene TRBV7-6 combines with J gene TRBJ2-2, with D possibly being TRBD1 (6 bases). Germline CDR1 SGHVS, CDR2 FNYEAQ. Trimming left V 7 bases short and J 4 bases short, with 16 bases between. The length of the CDR3 is 15 residues. The CDR3 is CASISPTGFTGELFF. The CDR3 DNA reads TGTGCCAGCATCTCACCGACAGGTTTCACCGGGGAGCTGTTTTTT.

This clone was detected only a few times. The chain is built from TRBV6-2 or TRBV6-3 and TRBJ2-2; the D call may be TRBD1 or TRBD2 (5 bases each). CDR3 size: 13 residues. CDR1 is MNHEY and CDR2 is SVGEGT in the germline V gene. V lost 7 bases to trimming and J lost 6 bases, with 12 bases between them. CDR3 protein: CASNGGEAGELFF. CDR3 nucleotide sequence: TGTGCCAGCAATGGGGGTGAAGCCGGGGAGCTGTTTTTT.

This clone has only a few counts. The chain's CDR3 is CASVRGTSSYEQYF. The CDR3 DNA reads TGTGCCAGCGTACGGGGAACAAGCTCCTACGAGCAGTACTTC. This chain uses TRBV6-1 with TRBJ2-7; D is perhaps TRBD2 (5 bases). The V gene's germline CDR1 is MNHNS and CDR2 SASEGT. The CDR3 contains 14 residues. Trimming stripped 8 bases from V and 0 bases from J, with 14 bases between.

J is TRBJ2-7 and V is TRBV20-1, with a weak D call TRBD2 (7 bases). The V end was cut by 3 bases, the J end by 0 bases, with 15 bases between. CDR1 is DFQATT, CDR2 SNEGSKA, per germline (reference sequence). This CDR3 region has 15 residues. The CDR3 DNA reads as TGCAGTGCTAGGTCGGCACGGGGGGCCTCCTACGAGCAGTACTTC. Translation: CSARSARGASYEQYF.

The rearrangement joins TRBV19 to TRBJ1-4; tentatively, D is TRBD1 (5 bases). The V and J ends lost 5 bases and 8 bases respectively, with 15 bases between them. Germline loops: CDR1 LNHDA, CDR2 SQIVND (reference sequence). The CDR3 has 14 residues. The CDR3 sequence: CASSWGNQGEKLFF. The CDR3 nucleotides are TGTGCCAGTAGTTGGGGCAACCAGGGCGAAAAACTGTTTTTT.

The chain recombines TRBV11-3 with TRBJ2-1; TRBD1 is a possible D gene (5 bases). Deletions cut 5 bases from V and 5 bases from J, with 10 bases between. Germline V lookup: CDR1 SGHNT, CDR2 YENEEA. This CDR3 region has 13 residues. Here the CDR3 reads CASSQTDDNEQFF. For the CDR3, the DNA is TGTGCCAGCAGCCAGACAGATGACAATGAGCAGTTCTTC. Full variable domain (missing parts from reference TRBV11-3 and TRBJ2-1): EAGVVQSPRYKIIEKKQPVAFWCNPISGHNTLYWYLQNLGQGPELLIRYENEEAVDDSQLPKDRFSAERLKGVDSTLKIQPAELGDSAVYLCASSQTDDNEQFFGPGTRLTVL.

The V and J genes are TRBV11-2 and TRBJ2-1; 11 positions agree with TRBD2. CDR3 size: 15 residues. Germline CDR1 and CDR2: SGHAT and FQNNGV. The trim removed 4 bases at V and 4 bases at J, leaving 3 bases unmatched. This CDR3 reads CASSSLAGGYNEQFF. CDR3 bases: TGTGCCAGCAGCTCCCTAGCGGGGGGATACAATGAGCAGTTCTTC.

The rearrangement joins TRBV19 to TRBJ1-5; D possibly corresponds to TRBD1 (6 bases). Trimming removed 5 bases at V and 0 bases at J, with 11 bases between. Germline-derived CDR1 and CDR2 are LNHDA and SQIVND (reference sequence). The CDR3 length is 15 residues. The chain's CDR3 is CASSYGQTSNQPQHF. CDR3 coding DNA: TGTGCCAGTAGTTATGGACAGACTAGCAATCAGCCCCAGCATTTT.

The rearrangement uses TRBV2 and TRBJ1-5, with TRBD1 matching 10 bases. V lost 4 bases to trimming and J lost 6 bases; unmatched junction nucleotides: 6. This CDR3 is built from 15 residues. Germline CDR1 and CDR2: SNHLY and FYNNEI. The CDR3 DNA follows: TGTGCCAGCAGTGGGGACAGGGGCCCAGTTCAGCCCCAGCATTTT. This sequence encodes CASSGDRGPVQPQHF.

Worth noting for this clone: A junction boundary mismatches the germline segment, possibly from a read error. The chain is built from TRBV6-4 and TRBJ2-2, with TRBD1 matching over 8 bases. The germline gives CDR1 MRHNA, CDR2 SNTAGT. This CDR3 has 13 amino acids. CDR3 region: CATTDRETGELFF. Here the CDR3 DNA reads TGTGCCACTACGGACAGGGAAACCGGTGAGCTGTTTTTT.

Within the sample, this clone is medium-sized (0.01 to 0.1%). V and J are TRBV11-3 and TRBJ1-2, with D possibly being TRBD1 (5 bases). Germline V lookup: CDR1 SGHNT, CDR2 YENEEA. The CDR3 spans 13 residues. Deletions cut 5 bases from V and 6 bases from J, with 13 bases between. The CDR3 protein is CASSQLRGDGYTF. The CDR3 DNA is TGTGCCAGCAGCCAGTTGCGGGGCGATGGCTACACCTTC.

This clone was picked up a small number of times. The chain employs TRBV5-1 and TRBJ2-7; a weak D match, TRBD1 (6 bases). Trimming removed 5 bases at V and 1 base at J, with 13 bases between. This CDR3 is 14 amino acids long. From germline, CDR1 is SGHRS and CDR2 YFSETQ. CDR3 sequence reads: CASRIRQESYEQYF. In nucleotides, the CDR3 is TGCGCCAGCAGGATAAGACAGGAGTCCTACGAGCAGTACTTC. Drawing the rest from reference TRBV5-1 and TRBJ2-7, the complete variable domain is KAGVTQTPRYLIKTRGQQVTLSCSPISGHRSVSWYQQTPGQGLQFLFEYFSETQRNKGNFPGRFSGRQFSNSRSEMNVSTLELGDSALYLCASRIRQESYEQYFGPGTRLTVT.

This chain joins TRBV6-5 and TRBJ2-7, with D unresolved. The CDR3 totals 12 residues. Germline CDR1 is MNHEY and CDR2 is SVGAGI. Deletions cut 6 bases from V and 7 bases from J, with 13 bases between. The CDR3 DNA reads as TGTGCCAGCAGGGTGGGCCCAATGGAGCAGTACTTC. Protein: CASRVGPMEQYF.

This clone is termed medium-sized. The chain has TRBV12-3 or TRBV12-4 and TRBJ1-6; D remains unclear. Trimming took off 3 bases at V and 10 bases at J, with 16 bases between the two ends. The CDR3 runs 15 residues. The CDR3 sequence: CASSFYTAKESPLHF. For the CDR3, the DNA is TGTGCCAGCAGTTTCTACACAGCGAAGGAGTCACCCCTCCACTTT.

This rearrangement joins TRBV2 to TRBJ1-6; no reliable D call. CDR3 length: 15 residues. V lost 7 bases, J lost 1 base, and 11 bases lay in between. Germline V CDR1 and CDR2: SNHLY, FYNNEI. The CDR3: CASILEGSYNSPLHF. Written as DNA, the CDR3 is TGTGCCAGCATCTTGGAGGGATCCTATAATTCACCCCTCCACTTT.

The chain recombines TRBV5-6 with TRBJ1-5; D ambiguous. The CDR3 is 14 residues long. Germline V CDR1 and CDR2: SGHDT, YYEEEE. V was clipped by 2 bases and J by 3 bases, with 9 bases between them. The CDR3 DNA is TGTGCCAGCAGCTTTGGGAGACACAATCAGCCCCAGCATTTT. Translated: CASSFGRHNQPQHF.

This clone was counted at least ten times. This chain joins TRBV11-3 and TRBJ2-5; D remains unclear. Looked up from germline, CDR1 is SGHNT and CDR2 is YENEEA. Trimming shortened V by 1 base and J by 4 bases, and 10 bases separated the two germline ends. The CDR3 has 14 amino acids. This CDR3 reads CASSLAPGRETQYF. The CDR3 DNA follows: TGTGCCAGCAGCTTAGCTCCAGGTCGAGAGACCCAGTACTTC.